The sample holds a few counts of the clone carrying this T cell receptor beta chain. This sample is drawn from a study of patients and donors after allogeneic stem cell transplantation. CDR1 SGHRS and CDR2 YFSETQ come from the germline V gene. J lost 4 bases, V lost 3 bases, and 10 bases had no gene match. The CDR3 contains 15 residues. MiXCR, run by TCRdb on the RT-PCR reads, gives a single entry per CDR3 protein. In the table there are about 960,000 distinct CDR3 sequences, roughly 18% of which are singletons. The TCR comes from a human donor who was either an allogeneic HSCT recipient or a stem cell or donor lymphocyte infusion donor (not recorded which). It is not recorded whose cells these are; they may come from a transplant donor. The V gene is TRBV5-1, the J gene TRBJ2-7; 7 bases line up with TRBD2. Source material: blood, either unsorted or a sorted T cell fraction (not recorded which). CDR3 sequence: CASSSPSGARYEQYF. The CDR3 region has the DNA TGCGCCAGCAGCTCCCCTAGCGGCGCGAGGTACGAGCAGTACTTC. The full variable domain, its missing parts supplied by reference TRBV5-1 and TRBJ2-7, is KAGVTQTPRYLIKTRGQQVTLSCSPISGHRSVSWYQQTPGQGLQFLFEYFSETQRNKGNFPGRFSGRQFSNSRSEMNVSTLELGDSALYLCASSSPSGARYEQYFGPGTRLTVT.